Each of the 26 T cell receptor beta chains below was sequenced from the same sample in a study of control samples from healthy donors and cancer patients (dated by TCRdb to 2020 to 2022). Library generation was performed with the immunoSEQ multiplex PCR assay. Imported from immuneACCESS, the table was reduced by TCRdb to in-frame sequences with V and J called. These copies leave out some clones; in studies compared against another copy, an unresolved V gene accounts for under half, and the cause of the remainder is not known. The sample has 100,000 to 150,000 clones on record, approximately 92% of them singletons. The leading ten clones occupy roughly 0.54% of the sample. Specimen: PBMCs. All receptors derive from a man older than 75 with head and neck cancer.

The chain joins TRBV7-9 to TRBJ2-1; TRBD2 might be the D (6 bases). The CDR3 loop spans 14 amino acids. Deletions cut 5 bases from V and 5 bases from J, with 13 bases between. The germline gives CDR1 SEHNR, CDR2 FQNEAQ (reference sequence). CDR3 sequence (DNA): TGTGCCAGCAGCCCGGCCGGCGGGAACAATGAGCAGTTCTTC. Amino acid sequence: CASSPAGGNNEQFF.

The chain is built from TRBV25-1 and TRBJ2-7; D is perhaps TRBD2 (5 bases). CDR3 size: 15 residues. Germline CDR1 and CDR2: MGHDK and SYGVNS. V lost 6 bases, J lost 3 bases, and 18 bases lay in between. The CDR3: CASRSRDPLNYEQYF. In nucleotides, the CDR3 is TGTGCCAGCAGGTCCCGGGATCCTCTTAACTACGAGCAGTACTTC.

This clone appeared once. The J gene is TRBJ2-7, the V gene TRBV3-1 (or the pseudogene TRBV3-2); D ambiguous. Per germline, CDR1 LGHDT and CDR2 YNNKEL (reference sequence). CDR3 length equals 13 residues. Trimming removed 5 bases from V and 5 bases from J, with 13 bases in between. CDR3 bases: TGTGCCAGCAGCGAAACTACTCGGGACGAGCAGTACTTC. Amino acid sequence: CASSETTRDEQYF.

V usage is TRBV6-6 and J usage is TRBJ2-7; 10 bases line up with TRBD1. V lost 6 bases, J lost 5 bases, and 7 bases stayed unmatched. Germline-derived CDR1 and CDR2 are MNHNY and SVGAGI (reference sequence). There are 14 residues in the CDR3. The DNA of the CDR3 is TGTGCCAGCAGAACTAAGACAGGGGGCCACGAGCAGTACTTC. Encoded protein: CASRTKTGGHEQYF.

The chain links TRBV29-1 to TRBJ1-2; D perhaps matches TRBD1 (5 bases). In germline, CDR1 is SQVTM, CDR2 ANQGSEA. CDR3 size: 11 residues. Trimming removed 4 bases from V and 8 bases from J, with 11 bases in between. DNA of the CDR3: TGCAGCGTTGGGGACCTTAGGGGCTACACCTTC. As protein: CSVGDLRGYTF.

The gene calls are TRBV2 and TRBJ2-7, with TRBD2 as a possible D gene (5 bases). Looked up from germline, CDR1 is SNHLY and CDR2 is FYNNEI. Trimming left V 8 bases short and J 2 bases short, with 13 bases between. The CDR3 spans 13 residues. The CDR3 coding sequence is TGTGCCAGCGAGGGAGAGGGTCCCTACGAGCAGTACTTC. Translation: CASEGEGPYEQYF.

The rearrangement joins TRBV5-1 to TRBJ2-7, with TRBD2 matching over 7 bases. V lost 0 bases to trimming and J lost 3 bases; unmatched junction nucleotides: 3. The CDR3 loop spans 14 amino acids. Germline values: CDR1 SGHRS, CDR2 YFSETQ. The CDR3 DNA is TGCGCCAGCAGCTTGGAGGGACTATTCTACGAGCAGTACTTC. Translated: CASSLEGLFYEQYF.

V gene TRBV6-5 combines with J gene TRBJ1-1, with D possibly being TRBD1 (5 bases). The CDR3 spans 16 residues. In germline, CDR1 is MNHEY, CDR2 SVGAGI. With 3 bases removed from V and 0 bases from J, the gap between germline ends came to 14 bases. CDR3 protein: CASSYDRGSMNTEAFF. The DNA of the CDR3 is TGTGCCAGCAGTTATGATCGGGGGTCAATGAACACTGAAGCTTTCTTT.

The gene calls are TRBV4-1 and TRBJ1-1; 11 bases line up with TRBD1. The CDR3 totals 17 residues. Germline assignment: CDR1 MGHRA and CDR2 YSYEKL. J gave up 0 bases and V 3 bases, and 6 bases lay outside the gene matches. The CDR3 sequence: CASSQTDRGLVNTEAFF. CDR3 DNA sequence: TGCGCCAGCAGCCAGACGGACAGGGGGCTAGTGAACACTGAAGCTTTCTTT.

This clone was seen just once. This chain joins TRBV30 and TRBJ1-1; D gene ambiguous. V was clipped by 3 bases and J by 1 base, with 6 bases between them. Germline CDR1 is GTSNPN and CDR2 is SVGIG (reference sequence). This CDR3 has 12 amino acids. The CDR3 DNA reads TGTGCCTGGAGGCCCGGGAACACTGAAGCTTTCTTT. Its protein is CAWRPGNTEAFF. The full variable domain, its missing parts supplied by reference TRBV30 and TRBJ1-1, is SQTIHQWPATLVQPVGSPLSLECTVEGTSNPNLYWYRQAAGRGLQLLFYSVGIGQISSEVPQNLSASRPQDRQFILSSKKLLLSDSGFYLCAWRPGNTEAFFGQGTRLTVV.

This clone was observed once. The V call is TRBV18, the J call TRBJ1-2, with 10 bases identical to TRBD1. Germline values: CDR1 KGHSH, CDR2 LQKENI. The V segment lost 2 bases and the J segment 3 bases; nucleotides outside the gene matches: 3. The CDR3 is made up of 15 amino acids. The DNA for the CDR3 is TGTGCCAGCTCACCAAGGGACAGGGGCGACTATGGCTACACCTTC. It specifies CASSPRDRGDYGYTF.

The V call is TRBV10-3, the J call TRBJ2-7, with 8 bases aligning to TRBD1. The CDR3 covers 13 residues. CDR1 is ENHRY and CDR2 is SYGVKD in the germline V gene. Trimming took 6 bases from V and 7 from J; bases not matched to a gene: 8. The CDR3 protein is CAIRLTGVGEQYF. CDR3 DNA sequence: TGTGCCATCAGACTGACAGGGGTGGGGGAGCAGTACTTC.

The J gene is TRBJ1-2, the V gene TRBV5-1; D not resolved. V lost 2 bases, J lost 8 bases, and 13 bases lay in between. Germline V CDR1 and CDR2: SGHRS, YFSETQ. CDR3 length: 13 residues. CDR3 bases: TGCGCCAGCAGCTTACCGACGGGCGGGGGCTACACCTTC. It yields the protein CASSLPTGGGYTF.

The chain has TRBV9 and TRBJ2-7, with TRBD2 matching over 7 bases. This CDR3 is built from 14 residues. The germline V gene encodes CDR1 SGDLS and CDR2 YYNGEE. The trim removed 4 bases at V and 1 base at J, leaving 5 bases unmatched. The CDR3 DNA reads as TGTGCCAGCAGCCCTCTGGGGGGGTCCTACGAGCAGTACTTC. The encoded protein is CASSPLGGSYEQYF.

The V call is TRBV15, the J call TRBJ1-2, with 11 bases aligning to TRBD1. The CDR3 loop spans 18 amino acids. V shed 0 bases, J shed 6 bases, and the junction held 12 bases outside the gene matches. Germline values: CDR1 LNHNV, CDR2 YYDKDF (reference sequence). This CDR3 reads CATSRDVSLGQGGNGYTF. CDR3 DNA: TGTGCCACCAGCAGAGATGTTTCACTGGGACAGGGGGGCAATGGCTACACCTTC.

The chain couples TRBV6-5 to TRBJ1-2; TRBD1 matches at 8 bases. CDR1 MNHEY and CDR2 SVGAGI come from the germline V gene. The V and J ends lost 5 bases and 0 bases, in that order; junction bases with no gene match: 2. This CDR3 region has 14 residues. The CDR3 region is CASSPDRANYGYTF. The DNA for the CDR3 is TGTGCCAGCAGTCCGGACAGGGCTAACTATGGCTACACCTTC.

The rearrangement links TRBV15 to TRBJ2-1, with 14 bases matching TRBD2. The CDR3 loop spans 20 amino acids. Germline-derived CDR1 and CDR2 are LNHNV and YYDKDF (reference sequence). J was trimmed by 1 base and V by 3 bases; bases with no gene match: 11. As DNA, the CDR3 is TGTGCCACCAGCAGGCGCGGGAGGACTAGCGGGAGGTCTTCCTACAATGAGCAGTTCTTC. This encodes CATSRRGRTSGRSSYNEQFF.

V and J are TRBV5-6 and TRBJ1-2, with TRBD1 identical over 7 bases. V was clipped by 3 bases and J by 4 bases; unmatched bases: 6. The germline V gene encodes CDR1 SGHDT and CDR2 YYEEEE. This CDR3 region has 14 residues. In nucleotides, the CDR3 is TGTGCCAGCAGCTCGGTTGACAGGGTCTATGGCTACACCTTC. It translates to CASSSVDRVYGYTF.

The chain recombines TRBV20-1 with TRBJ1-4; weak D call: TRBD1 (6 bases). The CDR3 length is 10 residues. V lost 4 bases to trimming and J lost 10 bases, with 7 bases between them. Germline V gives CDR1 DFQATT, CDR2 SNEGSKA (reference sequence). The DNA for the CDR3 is TGCAGTGCTACACAGGGAAAACTGTTTTTT. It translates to CSATQGKLFF.

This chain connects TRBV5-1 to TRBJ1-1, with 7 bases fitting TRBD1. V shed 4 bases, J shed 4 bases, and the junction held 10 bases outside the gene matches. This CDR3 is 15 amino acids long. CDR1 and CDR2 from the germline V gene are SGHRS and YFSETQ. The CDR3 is CASSPGTDLITEAFF. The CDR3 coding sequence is TGCGCCAGCAGCCCTGGGACAGACCTGATCACTGAAGCTTTCTTT.

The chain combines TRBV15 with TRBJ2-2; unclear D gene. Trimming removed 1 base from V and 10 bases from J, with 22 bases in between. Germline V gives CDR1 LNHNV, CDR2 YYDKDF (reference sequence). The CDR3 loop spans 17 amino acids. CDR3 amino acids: CATSRVSGILHYTELFF. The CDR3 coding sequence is TGTGCCACCAGCAGAGTGTCGGGCATCCTTCACTACACGGAGCTGTTTTTT. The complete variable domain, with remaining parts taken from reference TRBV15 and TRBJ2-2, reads DAMVIQNPRYQVTQFGKPVTLSCSQTLNHNVMYWYQQKSSQAPKLLFHYYDKDFNNEADTPDNFQSRRPNTSFCFLDIRSPGLGDTAMYLCATSRVSGILHYTELFFGEGSRLTVL.

CDR3 loop: CASSPPGGYSGNTIYF. The CDR3 DNA follows: TGTGCCAGCAGCCCCCCGGGGGGCTACTCTGGAAACACCATATATTTT. This chain joins TRBV3-1 (or the pseudogene TRBV3-2) and TRBJ1-3, with D possibly being TRBD1 (6 bases). Germline assignment: CDR1 LGHDT and CDR2 YNNKEL (reference sequence). The CDR3 is made up of 16 amino acids. V was cut by 4 bases and J by 0 bases, with 13 bases left in between.

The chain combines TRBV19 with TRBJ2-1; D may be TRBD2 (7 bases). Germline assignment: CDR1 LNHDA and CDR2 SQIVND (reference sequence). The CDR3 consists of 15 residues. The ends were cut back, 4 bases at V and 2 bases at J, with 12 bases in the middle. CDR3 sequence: CASSRGGFTYNEQFF. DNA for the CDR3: TGTGCCAGTAGTAGGGGGGGCTTTACCTACAATGAGCAGTTCTTC.

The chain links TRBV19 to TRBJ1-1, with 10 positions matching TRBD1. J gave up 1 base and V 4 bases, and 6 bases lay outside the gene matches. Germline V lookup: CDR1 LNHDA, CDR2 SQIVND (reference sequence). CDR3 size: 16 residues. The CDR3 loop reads CASSTTGGEGNTEAFF. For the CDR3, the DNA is TGTGCCAGTAGTACGACAGGGGGCGAAGGGAACACTGAAGCTTTCTTT.

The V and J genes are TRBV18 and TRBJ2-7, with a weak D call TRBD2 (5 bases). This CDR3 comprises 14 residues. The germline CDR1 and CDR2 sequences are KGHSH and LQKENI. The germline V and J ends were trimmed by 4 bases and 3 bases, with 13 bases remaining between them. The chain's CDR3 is CASSLRPRGYEQYF. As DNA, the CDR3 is TGTGCCAGCTCACTAAGGCCCCGGGGCTACGAGCAGTACTTC.

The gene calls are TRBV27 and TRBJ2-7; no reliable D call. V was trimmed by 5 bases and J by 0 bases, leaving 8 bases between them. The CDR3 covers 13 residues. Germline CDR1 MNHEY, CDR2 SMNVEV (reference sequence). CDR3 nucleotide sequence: TGTGCCAGCAGTGTAGGATTCTCCTACGAGCAGTACTTC. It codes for CASSVGFSYEQYF.